This T cell receptor beta chain was identified in a study of blood T cell repertoires in COVID-19. Study information: Samples of COVID-19 (acute and convalescent) were obtained from the United States, Italy and Spain. T cells, B-cell-depleted T cells, or PBMCs provided the cDNA or gDNA that served as material.

As processed by the authors: Amplification of reference gene primers provided the estimated nucleated cell counts. Profiling relied on immunoSEQ multiplex PCR, and the TCRdb table lists in-frame clones only, not all of them. The DNA was the basis for D and trimming; V, J and clone size are from that table. This sample has nearly 300,000 clones, with about nine tenths found just once. Per germline, CDR1 MNHEY and CDR2 SMNVEV (reference sequence). V lost 1 base, J lost 0 bases, and 10 bases lay in between. This CDR3 contains 16 residues. The origin of this receptor is a young woman who had recovered from COVID-19. The chain combines TRBV27 with TRBJ2-1; the D is unclear. Sequenced material: peripheral blood. CDR3 bases: TGTGCCAGCAGTTTATTCTCAGGAACCTCCTACAATGAGCAGTTCTTC. Protein product: CASSLFSGTSYNEQFF.